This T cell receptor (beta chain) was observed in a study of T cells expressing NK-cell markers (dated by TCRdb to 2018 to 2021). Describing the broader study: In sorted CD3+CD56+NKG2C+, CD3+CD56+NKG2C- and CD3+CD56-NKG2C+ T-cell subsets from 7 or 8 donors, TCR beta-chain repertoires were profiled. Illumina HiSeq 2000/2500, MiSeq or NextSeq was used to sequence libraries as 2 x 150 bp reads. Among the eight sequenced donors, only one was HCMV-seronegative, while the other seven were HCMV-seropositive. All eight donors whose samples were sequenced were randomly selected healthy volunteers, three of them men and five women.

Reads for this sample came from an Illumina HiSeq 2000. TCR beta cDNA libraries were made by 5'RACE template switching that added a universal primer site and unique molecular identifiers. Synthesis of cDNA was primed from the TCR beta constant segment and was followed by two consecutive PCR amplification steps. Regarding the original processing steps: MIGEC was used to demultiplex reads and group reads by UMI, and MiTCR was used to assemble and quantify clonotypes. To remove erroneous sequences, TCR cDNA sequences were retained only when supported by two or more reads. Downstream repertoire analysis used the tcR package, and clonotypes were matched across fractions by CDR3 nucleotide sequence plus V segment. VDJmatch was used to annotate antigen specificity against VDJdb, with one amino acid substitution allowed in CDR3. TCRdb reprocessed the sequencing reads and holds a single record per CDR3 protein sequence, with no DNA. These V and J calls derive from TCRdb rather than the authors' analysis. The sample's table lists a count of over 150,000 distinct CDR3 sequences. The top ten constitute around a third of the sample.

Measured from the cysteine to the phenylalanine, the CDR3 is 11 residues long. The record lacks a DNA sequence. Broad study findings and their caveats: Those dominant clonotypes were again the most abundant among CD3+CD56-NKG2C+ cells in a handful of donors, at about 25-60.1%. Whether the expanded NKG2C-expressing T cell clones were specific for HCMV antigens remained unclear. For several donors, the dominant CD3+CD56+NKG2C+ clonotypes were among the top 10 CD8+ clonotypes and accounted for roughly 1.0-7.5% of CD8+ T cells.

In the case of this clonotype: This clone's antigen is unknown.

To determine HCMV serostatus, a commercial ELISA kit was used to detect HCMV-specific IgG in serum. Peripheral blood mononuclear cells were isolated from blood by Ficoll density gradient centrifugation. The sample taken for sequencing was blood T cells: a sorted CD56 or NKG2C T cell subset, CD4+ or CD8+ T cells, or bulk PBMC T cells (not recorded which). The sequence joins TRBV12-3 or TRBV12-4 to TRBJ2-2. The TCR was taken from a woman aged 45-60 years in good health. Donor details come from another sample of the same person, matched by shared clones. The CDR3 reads CASENTGELFF.